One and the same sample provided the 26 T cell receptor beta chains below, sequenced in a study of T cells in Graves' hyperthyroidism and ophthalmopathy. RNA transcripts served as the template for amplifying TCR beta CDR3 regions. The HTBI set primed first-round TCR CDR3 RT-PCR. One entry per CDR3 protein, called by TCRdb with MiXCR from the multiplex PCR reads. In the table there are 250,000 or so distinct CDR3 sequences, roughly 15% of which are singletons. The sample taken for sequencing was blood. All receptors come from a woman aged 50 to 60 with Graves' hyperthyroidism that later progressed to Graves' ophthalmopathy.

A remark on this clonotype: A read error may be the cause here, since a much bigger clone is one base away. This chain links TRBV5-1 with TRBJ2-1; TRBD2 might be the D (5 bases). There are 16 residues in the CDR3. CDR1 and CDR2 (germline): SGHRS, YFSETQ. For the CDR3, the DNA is TGCGCCAGCAGCTCCTTACTAGGCAGGACCTACGATGAGCAGTTCTTC. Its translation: CASSSLLGRTYDEQFF.

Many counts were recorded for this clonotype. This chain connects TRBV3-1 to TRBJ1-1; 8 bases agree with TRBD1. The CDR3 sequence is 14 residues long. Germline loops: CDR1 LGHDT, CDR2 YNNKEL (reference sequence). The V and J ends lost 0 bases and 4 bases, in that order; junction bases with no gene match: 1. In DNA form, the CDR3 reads TGTGCCAGCAGCCAAGACAGGGGGCTCACTGAAGCTTTCTTT. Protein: CASSQDRGLTEAFF.

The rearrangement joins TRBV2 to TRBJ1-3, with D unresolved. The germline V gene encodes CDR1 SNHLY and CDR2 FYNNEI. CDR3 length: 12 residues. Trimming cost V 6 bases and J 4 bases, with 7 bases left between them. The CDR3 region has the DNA TGTGCCAGCAGCTACGTCGGAAACACCATATATTTT. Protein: CASSYVGNTIYF.

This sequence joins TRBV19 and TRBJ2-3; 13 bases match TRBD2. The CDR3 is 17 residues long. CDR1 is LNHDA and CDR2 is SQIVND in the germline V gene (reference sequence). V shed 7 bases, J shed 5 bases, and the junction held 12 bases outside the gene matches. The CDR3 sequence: CASTKGRTSGSGDTQYF. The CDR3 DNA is TGTGCCAGTACCAAGGGGAGGACTAGCGGGAGTGGAGATACGCAGTATTTT.

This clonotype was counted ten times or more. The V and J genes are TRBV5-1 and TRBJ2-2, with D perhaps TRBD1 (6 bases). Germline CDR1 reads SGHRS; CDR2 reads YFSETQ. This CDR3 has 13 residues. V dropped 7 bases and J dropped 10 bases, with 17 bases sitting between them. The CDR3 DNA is TGCGCCAGCCGAGGGGCAGGGGCCGAGGAGCTGTTTTTT. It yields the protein CASRGAGAEELFF.

The chain's CDR3 is CVSPGLSTGVETQYF. The CDR3 nucleotides read TGTGTCTCCCCGGGCCTCAGCACCGGCGTAGAGACCCAGTACTTC. The chain employs TRBV28 and TRBJ2-5; no definite D call. This CDR3 is built from 15 residues. CDR1 and CDR2 (germline): MDHEN, SYDVKM.

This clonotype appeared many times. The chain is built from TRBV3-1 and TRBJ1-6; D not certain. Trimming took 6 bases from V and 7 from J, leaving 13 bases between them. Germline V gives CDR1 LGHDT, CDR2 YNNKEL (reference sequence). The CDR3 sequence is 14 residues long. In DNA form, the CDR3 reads TGTGCCAGCAGTCCATGGGGAAACAATTCACCCCTCCACTTT. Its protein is CASSPWGNNSPLHF.

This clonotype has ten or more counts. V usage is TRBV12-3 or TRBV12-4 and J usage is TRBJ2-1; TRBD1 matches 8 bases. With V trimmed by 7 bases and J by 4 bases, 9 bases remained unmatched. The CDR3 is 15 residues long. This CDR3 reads CASTGTGWGYNEQFF. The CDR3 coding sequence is TGTGCCAGCACAGGGACAGGTTGGGGGTACAATGAGCAGTTCTTC.

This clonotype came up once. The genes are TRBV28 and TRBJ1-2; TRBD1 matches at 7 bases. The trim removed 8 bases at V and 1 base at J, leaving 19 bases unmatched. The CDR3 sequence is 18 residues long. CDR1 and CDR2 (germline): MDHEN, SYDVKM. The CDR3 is CASGWDGDSDTLNYGYTF. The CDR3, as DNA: TGTGCCAGCGGCTGGGACGGGGACAGCGACACCCTTAACTATGGCTACACCTTC.

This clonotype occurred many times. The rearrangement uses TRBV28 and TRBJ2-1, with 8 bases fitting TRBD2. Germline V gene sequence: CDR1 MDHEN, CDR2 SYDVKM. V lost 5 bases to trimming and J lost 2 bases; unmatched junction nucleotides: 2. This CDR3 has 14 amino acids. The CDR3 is CASSEAGAYNEQFF. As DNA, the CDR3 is TGTGCCAGCAGTGAAGCGGGAGCCTACAATGAGCAGTTCTTC. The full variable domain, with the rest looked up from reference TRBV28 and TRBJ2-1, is DVKVTQSSRYLVKRTGEKVFLECVQDMDHENMFWYRQDPGLGLRLIYFSYDVKMKEKGDIPEGYSVSREKKERFSLILESASTNQTSMYLCASSEAGAYNEQFFGPGTRLTVL.

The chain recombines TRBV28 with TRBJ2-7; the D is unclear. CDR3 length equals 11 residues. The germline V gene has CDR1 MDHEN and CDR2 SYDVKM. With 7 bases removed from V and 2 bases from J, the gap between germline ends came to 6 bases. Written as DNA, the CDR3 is TGTGCCAGCACTAATGCCTACGAGCAGTACTTC. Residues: CASTNAYEQYF.

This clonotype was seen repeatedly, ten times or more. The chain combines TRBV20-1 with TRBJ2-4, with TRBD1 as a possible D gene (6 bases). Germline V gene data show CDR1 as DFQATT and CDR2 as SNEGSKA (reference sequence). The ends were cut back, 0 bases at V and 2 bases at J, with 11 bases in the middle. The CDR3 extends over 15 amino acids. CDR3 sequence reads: CSARDLGTSKNIQYF. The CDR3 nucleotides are TGCAGTGCTAGAGACCTCGGGACATCCAAAAACATTCAGTACTTC.

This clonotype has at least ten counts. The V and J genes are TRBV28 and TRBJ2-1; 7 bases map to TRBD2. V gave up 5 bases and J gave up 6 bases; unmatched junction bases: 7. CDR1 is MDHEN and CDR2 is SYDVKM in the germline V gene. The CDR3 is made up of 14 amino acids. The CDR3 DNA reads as TGTGCCAGCAGTCCGACGACTAGCCTCAATGAGCAGTTCTTC. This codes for CASSPTTSLNEQFF.

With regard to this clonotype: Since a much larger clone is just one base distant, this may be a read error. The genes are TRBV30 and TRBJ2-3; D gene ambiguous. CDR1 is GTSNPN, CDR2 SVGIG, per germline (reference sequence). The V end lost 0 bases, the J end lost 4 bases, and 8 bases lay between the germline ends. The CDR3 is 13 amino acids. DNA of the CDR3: TGTGCCTGGAGTGTAAATGGGGCAGATACGCAGTATTTT. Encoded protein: CAWSVNGADTQYF.

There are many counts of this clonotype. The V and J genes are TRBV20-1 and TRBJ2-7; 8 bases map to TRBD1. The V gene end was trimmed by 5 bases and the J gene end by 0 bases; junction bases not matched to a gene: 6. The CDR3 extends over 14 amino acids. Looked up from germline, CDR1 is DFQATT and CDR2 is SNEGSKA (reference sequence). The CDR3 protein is CSAPRTGSSYEQYF. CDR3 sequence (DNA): TGCAGTGCTCCTCGGACAGGGAGCTCCTACGAGCAGTACTTC.

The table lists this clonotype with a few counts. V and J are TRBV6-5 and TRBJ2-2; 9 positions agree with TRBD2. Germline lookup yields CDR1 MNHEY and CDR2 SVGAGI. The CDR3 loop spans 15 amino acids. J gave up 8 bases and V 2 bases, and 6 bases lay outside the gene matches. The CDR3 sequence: CASSYTAGGEGELFF. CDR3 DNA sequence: TGTGCCAGCAGTTACACGGCGGGGGGGGAGGGGGAGCTGTTTTTT.

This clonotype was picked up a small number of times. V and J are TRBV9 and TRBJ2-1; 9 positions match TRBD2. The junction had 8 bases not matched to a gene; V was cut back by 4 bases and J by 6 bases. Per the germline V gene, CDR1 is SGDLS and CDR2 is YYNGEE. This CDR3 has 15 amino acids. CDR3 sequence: CASSTRGGHRNEQFF. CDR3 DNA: TGTGCCAGCAGCACGCGGGGGGGACATCGCAATGAGCAGTTCTTC.

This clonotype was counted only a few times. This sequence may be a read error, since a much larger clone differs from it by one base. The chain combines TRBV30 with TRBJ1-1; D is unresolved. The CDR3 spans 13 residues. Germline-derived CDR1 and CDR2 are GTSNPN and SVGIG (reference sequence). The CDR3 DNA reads TGTGCCTGGAGTGCAGGAGCGAACACTGTAGCTTTCTTT. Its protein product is CAWSAGANTVAFF.

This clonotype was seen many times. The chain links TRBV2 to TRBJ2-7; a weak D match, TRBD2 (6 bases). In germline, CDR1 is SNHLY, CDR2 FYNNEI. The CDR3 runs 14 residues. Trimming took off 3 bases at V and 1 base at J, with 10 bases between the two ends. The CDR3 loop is CASSDAGTSYEQYF. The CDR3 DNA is TGTGCCAGCAGTGACGCCGGGACTTCCTACGAGCAGTACTTC. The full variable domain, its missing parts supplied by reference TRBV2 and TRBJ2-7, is EPEVTQTPSHQVTQMGQEVILRCVPISNHLYFYWYRQILGQKVEFLVSFYNNEISEKSEIFDDQFSVERPDGSNFTLKIRSTKLEDSAMYFCASSDAGTSYEQYFGPGTRLTVT.

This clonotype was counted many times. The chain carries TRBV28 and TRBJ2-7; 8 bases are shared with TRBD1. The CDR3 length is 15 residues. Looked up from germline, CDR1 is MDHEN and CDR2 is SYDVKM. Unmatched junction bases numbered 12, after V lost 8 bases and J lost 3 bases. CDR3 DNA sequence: TGTGCCAGCCGCCCTAGGAGACAGGGGTACTACGAGCAGTACTTC. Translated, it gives CASRPRRQGYYEQYF.

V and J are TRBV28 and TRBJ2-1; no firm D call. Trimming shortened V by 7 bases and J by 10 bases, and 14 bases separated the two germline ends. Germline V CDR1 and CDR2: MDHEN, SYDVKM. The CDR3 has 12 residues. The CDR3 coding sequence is TGTGCCAGCATAGCAGGACCCGGGGAGCAGTTCTTC. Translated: CASIAGPGEQFF.

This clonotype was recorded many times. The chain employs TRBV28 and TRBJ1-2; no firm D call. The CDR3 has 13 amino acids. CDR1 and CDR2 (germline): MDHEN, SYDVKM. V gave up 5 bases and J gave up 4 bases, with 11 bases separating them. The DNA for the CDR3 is TGTGCCAGCAGTCTCGGACCTGTCTATGGCTACACCTTC. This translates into CASSLGPVYGYTF.

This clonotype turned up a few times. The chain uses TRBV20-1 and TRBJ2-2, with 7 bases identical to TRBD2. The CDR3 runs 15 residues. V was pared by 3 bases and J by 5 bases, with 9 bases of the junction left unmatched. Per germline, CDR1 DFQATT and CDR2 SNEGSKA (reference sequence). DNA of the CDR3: TGCAGTGCTAGCCGCGGGAGCCCGGATACCGGGGAGCTGTTTTTT. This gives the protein CSASRGSPDTGELFF.

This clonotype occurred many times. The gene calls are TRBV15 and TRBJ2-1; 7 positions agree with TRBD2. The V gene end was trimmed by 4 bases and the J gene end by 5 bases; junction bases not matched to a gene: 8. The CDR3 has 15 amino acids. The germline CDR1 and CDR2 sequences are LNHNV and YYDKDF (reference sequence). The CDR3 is CATSTRTRGNNEQFF. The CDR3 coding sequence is TGTGCCACCAGCACGAGGACTAGAGGAAACAATGAGCAGTTCTTC.

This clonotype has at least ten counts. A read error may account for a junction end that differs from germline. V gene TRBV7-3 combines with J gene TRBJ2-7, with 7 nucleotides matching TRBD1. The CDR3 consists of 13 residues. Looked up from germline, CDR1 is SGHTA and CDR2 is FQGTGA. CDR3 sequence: CASSVTGVGEQYF. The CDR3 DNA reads TGTGCCAGCAGCGTAACAGGGGTGGGCGAGCAGTACTTC.

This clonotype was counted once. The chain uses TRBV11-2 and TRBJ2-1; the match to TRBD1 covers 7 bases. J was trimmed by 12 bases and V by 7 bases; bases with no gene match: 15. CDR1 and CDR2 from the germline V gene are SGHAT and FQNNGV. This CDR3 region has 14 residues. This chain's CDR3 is CASTRGTAQSGQFF. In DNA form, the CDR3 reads TGTGCCAGCACCCGTGGGACAGCTCAAAGTGGGCAGTTCTTC.